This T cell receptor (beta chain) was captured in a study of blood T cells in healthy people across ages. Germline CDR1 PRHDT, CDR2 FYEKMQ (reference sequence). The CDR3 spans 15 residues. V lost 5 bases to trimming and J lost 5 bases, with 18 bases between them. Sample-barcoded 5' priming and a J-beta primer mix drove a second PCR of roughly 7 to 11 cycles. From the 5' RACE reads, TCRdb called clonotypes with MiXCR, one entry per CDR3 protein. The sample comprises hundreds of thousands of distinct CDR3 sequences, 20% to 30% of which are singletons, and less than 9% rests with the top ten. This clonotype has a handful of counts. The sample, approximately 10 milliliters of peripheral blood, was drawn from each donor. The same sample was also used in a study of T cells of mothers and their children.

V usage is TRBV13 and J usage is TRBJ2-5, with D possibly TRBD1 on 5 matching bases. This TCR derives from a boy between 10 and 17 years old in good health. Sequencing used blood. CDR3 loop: CASSPPERGTETQYF. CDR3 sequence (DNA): TGTGCCAGCAGCCCACCGGAAAGGGGAACGGAGACCCAGTACTTC.